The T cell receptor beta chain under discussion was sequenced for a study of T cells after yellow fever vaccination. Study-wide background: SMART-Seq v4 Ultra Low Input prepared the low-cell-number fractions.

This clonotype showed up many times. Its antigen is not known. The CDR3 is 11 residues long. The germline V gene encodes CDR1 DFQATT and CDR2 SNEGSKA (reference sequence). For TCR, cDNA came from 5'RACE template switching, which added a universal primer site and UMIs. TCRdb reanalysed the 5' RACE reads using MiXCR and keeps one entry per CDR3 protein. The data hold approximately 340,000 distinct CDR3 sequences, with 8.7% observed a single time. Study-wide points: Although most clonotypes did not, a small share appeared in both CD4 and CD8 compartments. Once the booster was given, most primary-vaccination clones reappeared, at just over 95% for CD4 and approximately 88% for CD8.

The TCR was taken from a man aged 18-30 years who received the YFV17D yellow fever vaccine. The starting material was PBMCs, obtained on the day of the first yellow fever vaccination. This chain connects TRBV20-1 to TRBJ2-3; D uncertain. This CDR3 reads CSAPGTDTQYF. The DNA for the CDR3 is TGCAGCGCTCCAGGCACAGATACGCAGTATTTT.